Included here is one T cell receptor beta chain sequence, with context. V was shortened by 3 bases and J by 0 bases, with 9 bases between the two germline ends. The CDR3 covers 14 residues. Per the germline V gene, CDR1 is SEHNR and CDR2 is FQNEAQ (reference sequence). In the authors' workflow: For nucleated cells, counts were estimated from reference gene primer amplification. The data were produced by immunoSEQ multiplex PCR, yet TCRdb's version contains in-frame clones alone and is incomplete. V, J and clone size derive from that table, while D and trimming were established from the DNA sequence. The sample lists 45,000 or so clones; about 88% were seen once. This record comes from a study of blood T cell repertoires in COVID-19. About the research overall: The United States, Italy and Spain supplied acute and convalescent COVID-19 samples. T cells, B-cell-depleted T cells, or PBMCs supplied cDNA or gDNA.

The chain recombines TRBV7-9 with TRBJ2-7; TRBD2 is a possible D gene (6 bases). The sequencing input was peripheral blood. This TCR was recovered from a middle-aged man with active COVID-19. CDR3 DNA sequence: TGTGCCAGCAGCTTTACCGGGAGCTCCTACGAGCAGTACTTC. It translates to CASSFTGSSYEQYF. The variable domain in full, with the rest retrieved from reference TRBV7-9 and TRBJ2-7, is DTGVSQNPRHKITKRGQNVTFRCDPISEHNRLYWYRQTLGQGPEFLTYFQNEAQLEKSRLLSDRFSAERPKGSFSTLEIQRTEQGDSAMYLCASSFTGSSYEQYFGPGTRLTVT.